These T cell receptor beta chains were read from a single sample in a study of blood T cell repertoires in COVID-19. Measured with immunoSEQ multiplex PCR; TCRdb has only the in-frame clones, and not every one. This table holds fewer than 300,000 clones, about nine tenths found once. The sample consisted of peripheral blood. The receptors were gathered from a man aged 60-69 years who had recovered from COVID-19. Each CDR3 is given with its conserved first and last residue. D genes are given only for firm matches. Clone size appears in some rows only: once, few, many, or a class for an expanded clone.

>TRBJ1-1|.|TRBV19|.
TGTGCCAGTAGTAAAAAACAGGGCGGTCCCGATGAAGCTTTCTTT
CASSKKQGGPDEAFF
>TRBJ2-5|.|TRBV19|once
TGTGCCAGTAGTATAACTAGACTAGAGACCCAGTACTTC
CASSITRLETQYF
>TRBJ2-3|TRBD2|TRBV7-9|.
TGTGCCAGCAGCTTCGGATCGCGGGGGAGCACAGATACGCAGTATTTT
CASSFGSRGSTDTQYF
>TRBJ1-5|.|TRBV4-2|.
TGTGCCAGCAGCCAAGACACAGGACAGAGCAATCAGCCCCAGCATTTT
CASSQDTGQSNQPQHF
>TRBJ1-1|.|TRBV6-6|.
TGTGCCAGCACCACCCGGGACACTGAAGCTTTCTTT
CASTTRDTEAFF
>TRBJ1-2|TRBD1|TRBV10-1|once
TGCGCCAGCATGGGACAGCGTTTCGGGTACTATGGCTACACCTTC
CASMGQRFGYYGYTF
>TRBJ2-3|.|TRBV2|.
TGTGCCAGCAGTGCCCAGGACAGCTACATCACAGATACGCAGTATTTT
CASSAQDSYITDTQYF
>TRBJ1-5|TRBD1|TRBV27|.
TGTGCCCGCACGGACAGGGGAATCAATCAGCCCCAGCATTTT
CARTDRGINQPQHF
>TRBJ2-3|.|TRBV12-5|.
TGTGCTAGTGGTTTGCCCCTCCTCAGAGATACGCAGTATTTT
CASGLPLLRDTQYF
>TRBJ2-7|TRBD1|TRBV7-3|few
TGTGCCAGCAGCTTATTCAAGGGGGCTTGGGAGCAGTACTTC
CASSLFKGAWEQYF
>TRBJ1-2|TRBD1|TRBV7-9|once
TGTGCCAGCAGACCTTCAGGACAGGATTATGGCTACACCTTC
CASRPSGQDYGYTF
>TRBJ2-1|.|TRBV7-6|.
TGTGCCAGCAGTCTAGGGAGGCTTGCGAGCTCCTACAATGAGCAGTTCTTC
CASSLGRLASSYNEQFF
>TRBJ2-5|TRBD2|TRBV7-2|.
TGTGCCAGCAGCTTAGGGACTAGCGGGTGGGAGACCCAGTACTTC
CASSLGTSGWETQYF
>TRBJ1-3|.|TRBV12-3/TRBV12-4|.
TGTGCCAGCAGCCCAGAAAACACCATATATTTT
CASSPENTIYF
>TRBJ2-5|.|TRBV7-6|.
TGTGCCAGCAGCCAAGCCCTCCCCGCAGGGGAGACCCAGTACTTC
CASSQALPAGETQYF
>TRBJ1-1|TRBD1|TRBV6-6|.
TGTGCCAGCAACCTAGGGGGCATGAACACTGAAGCTTTCTTT
CASNLGGMNTEAFF
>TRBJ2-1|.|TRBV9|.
TGTGCCAGCAGCGCCGGGAGGGACAGTAGTTACAATGAGCAGTTCTTC
CASSAGRDSSYNEQFF
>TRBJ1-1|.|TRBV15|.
TGTGCCACCAGCAGAGTCCCGTTGAACACTGAAGCTTTCTTT
CATSRVPLNTEAFF
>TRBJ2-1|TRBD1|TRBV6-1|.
TGTGCCAGCAGTGAAACCGGGACAGGCAATGAGCAGTTCTTC
CASSETGTGNEQFF
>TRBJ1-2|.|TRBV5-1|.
TGCGCCAGCAGCTTGTTAAGGGGGTTCGATGGCTACACCTTC
CASSLLRGFDGYTF
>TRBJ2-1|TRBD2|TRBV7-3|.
TGTGCCAGTGGACTAGCGGGGGAATCCCAGTTCTTC
CASGLAGESQFF
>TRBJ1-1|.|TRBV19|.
TGTGCCAGTGGAGGAGCAAGCCCGAACACTGAAGCTTTCTTT
CASGGASPNTEAFF
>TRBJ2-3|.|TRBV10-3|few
TGTGCCATACGGGGGGCCGCGCGGTTGGATACGCAGTATTTT
CAIRGAARLDTQYF
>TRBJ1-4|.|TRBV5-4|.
TGTGCCAGCAGCCCATGGGGCCGGACCAATGAAAAACTGTTTTTT
CASSPWGRTNEKLFF
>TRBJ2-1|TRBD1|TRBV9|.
TGTGCCAGCAGCGTAGCCGGACAGGGTTCCTACAATGAGCAGTTCTTC
CASSVAGQGSYNEQFF
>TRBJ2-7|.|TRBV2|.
TGTGCCAGCAGTGAAAAGGCTAGCGTCCTTCCCTACGAGCAGTACTTC
CASSEKASVLPYEQYF
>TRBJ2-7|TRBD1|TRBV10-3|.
TGTGCCATCATGGTCGGACAGGGTGGGGACGAGCAGTACTTC
CAIMVGQGGDEQYF
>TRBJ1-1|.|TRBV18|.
TGTGCCACCCGGGACTTTTCGAACACTGAAGCTTTCTTT
CATRDFSNTEAFF
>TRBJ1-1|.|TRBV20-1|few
TGCAGTGCTAGTGGAGATCCGGAGGCTTTCTTT
CSASGDPEAFF
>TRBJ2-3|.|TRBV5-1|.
TGCGCCAGCAGCTCGAGCCCGGGATTCCCCCCAGATACGCAGTATTTT
CASSSSPGFPPDTQYF
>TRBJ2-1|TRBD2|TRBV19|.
TGTGCCAGTAGTAGTAGCGGGAAGACCTACAATGAGCAGTTCTTC
CASSSSGKTYNEQFF
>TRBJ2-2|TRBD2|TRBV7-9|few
TGTGCCAGCAGCCCATTAGCGGGGGTGACCGGGGAGCTGTTTTTT
CASSPLAGVTGELFF
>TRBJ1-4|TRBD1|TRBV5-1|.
TGCGCCAGCAGCGAAGAACCGGGACAGGCTGAAAAACTGTTTTTT
CASSEEPGQAEKLFF
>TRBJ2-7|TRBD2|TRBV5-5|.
TGTGCCAGCAGTTTAGCGGGGAGTTCCTCCTACGAGCAGTACTTC
CASSLAGSSSYEQYF
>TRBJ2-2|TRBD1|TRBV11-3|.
TGTGCCAGCAGCCCCGGGACAGGAGTACCCGGGGAGCTGTTTTTT
CASSPGTGVPGELFF
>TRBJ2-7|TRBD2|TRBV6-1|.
TGTGCCAGCAGTGAAGAGGGGACTAGCTTGTACGAGCAGTACTTC
CASSEEGTSLYEQYF
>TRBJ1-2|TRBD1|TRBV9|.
TGTGCCAGCAGCCCCGGGACAGAACCTAACTATGGCTACACCTTC
CASSPGTEPNYGYTF